Each of the 2 T cell receptor beta chains below was sequenced from the same sample in a study of patients and donors after allogeneic stem cell transplantation. TCRdb used MiXCR to reprocess the RT-PCR reads, holding one entry per CDR3 protein. The table shows about 7,100 distinct CDR3 sequences, with over 9.5% occurring only once. The material sequenced was blood, either unsorted or a sorted T cell fraction (not recorded which). The receptor set was obtained from a human donor who was either an allogeneic HSCT recipient or a stem cell or donor lymphocyte infusion donor (not recorded which). It is not recorded whose cells these are; they may come from a transplant donor.

This clonotype was seen a few times. The V and J genes are TRBV7-9 and TRBJ2-5, with 7 bases lining up with TRBD1. The CDR3 is 16 residues long. The V segment lost 5 bases and the J segment 5 bases; nucleotides outside the gene matches: 14. Germline V lookup: CDR1 SEHNR, CDR2 FQNEAQ (reference sequence). CDR3 sequence: CASSPDLGQVQETQYF. The CDR3 nucleotides are TGTGCCAGCAGCCCAGACCTAGGACAGGTCCAGGAGACCCAGTACTTC.

This clonotype rates as medium-sized (0.01 to 0.1%). V and J are TRBV7-9 and TRBJ2-5, with D hard to call. The germline gives CDR1 SEHNR, CDR2 FQNEAQ (reference sequence). The CDR3 has 12 residues. The V end was cut by 3 bases, the J end by 1 base, with 3 bases between. The CDR3 nucleotides are TGTGCCAGCAGCTTTTCCCAAGAGACCCAGTACTTC. Amino acids: CASSFSQETQYF.